This entry concerns a single T cell receptor (beta chain). These data belong to a study of blood T cell repertoires in COVID-19. Study context: COVID-19 samples from acute and convalescent phases originated in the United States, Italy and Spain.

In the original processing: Amplified reference gene primers provided the basis for estimating nucleated cell counts. Method: immunoSEQ multiplex PCR; TCRdb's copy keeps in-frame clones and lacks some. The D gene and trimming were derived from the DNA, and the V and J assignments and clone size from that table. The sample includes about 150,000 clones, 80% of them seen just once. The CDR3 has 14 residues. The receptor's source is a woman aged 50 to 65 with acute or convalescent COVID-19. The sequencing sample was made of peripheral blood. The V and J genes are TRBV21-1 and TRBJ1-4. TRBV21-1 is a known pseudogene. CDR3 DNA: TGTGCCAGCATCGTCCATTCCTATAATGAAAAACTGTTTTTT. Protein product: CASIVHSYNEKLFF.